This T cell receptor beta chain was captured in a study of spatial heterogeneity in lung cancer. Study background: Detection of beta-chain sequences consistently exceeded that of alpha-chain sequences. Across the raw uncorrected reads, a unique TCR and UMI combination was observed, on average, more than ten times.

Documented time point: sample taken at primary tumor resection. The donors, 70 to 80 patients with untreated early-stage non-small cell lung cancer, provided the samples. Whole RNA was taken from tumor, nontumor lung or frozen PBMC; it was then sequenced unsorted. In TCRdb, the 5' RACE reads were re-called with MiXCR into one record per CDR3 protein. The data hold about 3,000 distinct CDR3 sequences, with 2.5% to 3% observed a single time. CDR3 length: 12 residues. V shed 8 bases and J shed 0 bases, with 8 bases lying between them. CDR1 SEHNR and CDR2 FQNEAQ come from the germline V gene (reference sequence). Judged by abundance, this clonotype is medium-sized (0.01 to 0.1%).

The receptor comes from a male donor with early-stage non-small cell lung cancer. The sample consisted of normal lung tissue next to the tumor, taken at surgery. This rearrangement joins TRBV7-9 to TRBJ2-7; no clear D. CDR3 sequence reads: CASSTDSYEQYF. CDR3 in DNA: TGTGCCAGCTCGACCGACTCCTACGAGCAGTACTTC.